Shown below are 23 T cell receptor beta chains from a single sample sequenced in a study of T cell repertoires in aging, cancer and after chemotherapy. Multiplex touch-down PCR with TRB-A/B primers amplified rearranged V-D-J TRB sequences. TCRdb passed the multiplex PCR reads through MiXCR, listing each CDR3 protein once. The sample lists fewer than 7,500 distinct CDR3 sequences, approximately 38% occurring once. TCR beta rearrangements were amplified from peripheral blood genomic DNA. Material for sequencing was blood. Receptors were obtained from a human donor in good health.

CDR3 amino acids: CASSHNPGLQHF. The CDR3 bases are TGTGCCAGCAGTCATAACCCGGGACTCCAGCATTTT. The V call is TRBV6-5, the J call TRBJ1-5, with D perhaps matching TRBD1 (5 bases). The CDR3 is 12 residues long. Germline CDR1 MNHEY, CDR2 SVGAGI. Trimming left V 5 bases short and J 12 bases short, with 14 bases between.

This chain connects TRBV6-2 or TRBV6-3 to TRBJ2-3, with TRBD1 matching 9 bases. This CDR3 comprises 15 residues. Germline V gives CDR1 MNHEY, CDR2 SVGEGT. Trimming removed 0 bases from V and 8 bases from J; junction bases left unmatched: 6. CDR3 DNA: TGTGCCAGCAGTTACTCGGACAGGGGTTTAAGTACGCAGTATTTT. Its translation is CASSYSDRGLSTQYF.

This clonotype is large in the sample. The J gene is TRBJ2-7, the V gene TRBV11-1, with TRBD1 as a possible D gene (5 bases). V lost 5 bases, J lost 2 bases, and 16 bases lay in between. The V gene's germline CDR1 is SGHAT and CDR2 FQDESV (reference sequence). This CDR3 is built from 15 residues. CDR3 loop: CASSLETVTAYEQYF. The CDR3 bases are TGTGCCAGCAGCCTAGAGACAGTTACAGCCTACGAGCAGTACTTC.

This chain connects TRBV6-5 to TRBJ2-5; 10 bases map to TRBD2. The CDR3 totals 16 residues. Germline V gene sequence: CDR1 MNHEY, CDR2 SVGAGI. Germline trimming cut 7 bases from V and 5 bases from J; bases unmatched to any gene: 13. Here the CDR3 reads CASTTQGLAGAETQYF. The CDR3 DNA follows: TGTGCCAGCACTACCCAGGGGCTAGCGGGGGCGGAGACCCAGTACTTC.

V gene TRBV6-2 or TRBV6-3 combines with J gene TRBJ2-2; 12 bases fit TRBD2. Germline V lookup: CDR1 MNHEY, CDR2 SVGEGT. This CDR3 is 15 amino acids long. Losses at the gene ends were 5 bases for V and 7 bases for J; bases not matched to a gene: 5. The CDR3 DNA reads TGTGCCAGCAGTGTTGGACTAGCGGGATACGGGGAGCTGTTTTTT. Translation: CASSVGLAGYGELFF.

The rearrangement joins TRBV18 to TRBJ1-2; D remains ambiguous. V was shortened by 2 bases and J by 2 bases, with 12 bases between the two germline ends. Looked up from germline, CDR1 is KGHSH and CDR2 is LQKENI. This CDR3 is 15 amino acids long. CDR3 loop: CASSPSPIGNYGYTF. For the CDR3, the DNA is TGTGCCAGCTCACCAAGCCCTATAGGCAACTATGGCTACACCTTC. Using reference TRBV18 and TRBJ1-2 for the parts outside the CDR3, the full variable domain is NAGVMQNPRHLVRRRGQEARLRCSPMKGHSHVYWYRQLPEEGLKFMVYLQKENIIDESGMPKERFSAEFPKEGPSILRIQQVVRGDSAAYFCASSPSPIGNYGYTFGSGTRLTVV.

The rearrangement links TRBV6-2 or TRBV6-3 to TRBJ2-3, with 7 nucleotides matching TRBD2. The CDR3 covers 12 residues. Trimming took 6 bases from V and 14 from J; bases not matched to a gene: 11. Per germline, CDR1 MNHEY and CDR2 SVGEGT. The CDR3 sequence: CASRDRLALLYF. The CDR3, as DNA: TGTGCCAGCAGAGATAGACTAGCTCTGCTGTATTTT.

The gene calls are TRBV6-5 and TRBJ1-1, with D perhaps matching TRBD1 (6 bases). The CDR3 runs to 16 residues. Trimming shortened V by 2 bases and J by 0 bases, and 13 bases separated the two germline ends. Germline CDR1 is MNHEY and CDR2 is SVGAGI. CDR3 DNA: TGTGCCAGCAGTTACGGGGGGGCAGGGGTGAACACTGAAGCTTTCTTT. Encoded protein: CASSYGGAGVNTEAFF.

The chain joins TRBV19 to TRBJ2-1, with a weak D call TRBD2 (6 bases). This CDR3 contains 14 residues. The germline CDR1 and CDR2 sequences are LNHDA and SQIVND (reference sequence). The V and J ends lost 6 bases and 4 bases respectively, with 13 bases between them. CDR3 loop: CASSRGMSYNEQFF. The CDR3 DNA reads TGTGCCAGTAGCCGGGGGATGTCTTACAATGAGCAGTTCTTC.

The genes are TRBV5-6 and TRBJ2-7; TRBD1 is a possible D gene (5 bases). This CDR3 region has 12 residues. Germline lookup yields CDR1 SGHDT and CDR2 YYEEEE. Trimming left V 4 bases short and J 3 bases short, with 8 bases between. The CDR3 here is CASSRQSYEQYF. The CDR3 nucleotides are TGTGCCAGCAGCAGACAGAGCTACGAGCAGTACTTC.

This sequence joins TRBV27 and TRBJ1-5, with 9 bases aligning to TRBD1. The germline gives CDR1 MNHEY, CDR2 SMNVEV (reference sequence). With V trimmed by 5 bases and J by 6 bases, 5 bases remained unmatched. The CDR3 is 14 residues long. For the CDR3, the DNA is TGTGCCAGCAGTGTACAGGGGGCTGGTCAGCCCCAGCATTTT. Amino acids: CASSVQGAGQPQHF.

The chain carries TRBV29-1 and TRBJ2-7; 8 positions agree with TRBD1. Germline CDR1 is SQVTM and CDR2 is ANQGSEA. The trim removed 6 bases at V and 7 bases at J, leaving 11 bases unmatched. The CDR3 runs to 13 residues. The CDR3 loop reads CSVGGETGAEQYF. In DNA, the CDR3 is TGCAGCGTGGGGGGCGAGACAGGGGCGGAGCAGTACTTC.

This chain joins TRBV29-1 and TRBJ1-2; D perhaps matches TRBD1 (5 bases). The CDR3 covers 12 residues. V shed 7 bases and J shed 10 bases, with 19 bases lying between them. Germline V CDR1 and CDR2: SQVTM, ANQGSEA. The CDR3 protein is CSAGGGTDVYTF. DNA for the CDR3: TGCAGCGCCGGCGGGGGGACTGATGTCTACACCTTC.

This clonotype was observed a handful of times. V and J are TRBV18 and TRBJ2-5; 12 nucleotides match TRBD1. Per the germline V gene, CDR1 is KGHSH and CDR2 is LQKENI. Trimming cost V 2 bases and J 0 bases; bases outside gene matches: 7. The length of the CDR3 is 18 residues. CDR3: CASSPSGTGGTDQETQYF. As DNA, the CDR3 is TGTGCCAGCTCACCATCCGGGACAGGGGGCACGGACCAAGAGACCCAGTACTTC.

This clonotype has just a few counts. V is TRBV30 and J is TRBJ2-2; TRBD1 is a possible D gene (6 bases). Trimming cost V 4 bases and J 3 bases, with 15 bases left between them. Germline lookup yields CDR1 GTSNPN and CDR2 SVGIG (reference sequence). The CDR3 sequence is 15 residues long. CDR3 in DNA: TGTGCCTGGAAGGATCCCAACAGGGACACCGGGGAGCTGTTTTTT. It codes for CAWKDPNRDTGELFF.

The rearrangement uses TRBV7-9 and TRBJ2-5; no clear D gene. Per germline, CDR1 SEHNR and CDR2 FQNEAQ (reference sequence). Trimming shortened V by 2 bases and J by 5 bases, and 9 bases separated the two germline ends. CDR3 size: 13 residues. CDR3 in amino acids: CASSLRALETQYF. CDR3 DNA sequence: TGTGCCAGCAGCTTAAGGGCTTTGGAGACCCAGTACTTC.

The CDR3 spells CATSRATETGELFF. CDR3 bases: TGTGCCACCAGCAGAGCGACAGAAACCGGGGAGCTGTTTTTT. This chain joins TRBV15 and TRBJ2-2; perhaps TRBD1 as D (5 bases). Trimming shortened V by 1 base and J by 5 bases, and 8 bases separated the two germline ends. Germline V gene sequence: CDR1 LNHNV, CDR2 YYDKDF (reference sequence). This CDR3 region has 14 residues.

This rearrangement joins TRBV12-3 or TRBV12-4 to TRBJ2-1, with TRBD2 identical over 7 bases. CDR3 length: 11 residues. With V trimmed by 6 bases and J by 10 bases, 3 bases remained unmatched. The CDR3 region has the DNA TGTGCCAGCAGCGGAGCGGGGGAGCAGTTCTTC. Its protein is CASSGAGEQFF.

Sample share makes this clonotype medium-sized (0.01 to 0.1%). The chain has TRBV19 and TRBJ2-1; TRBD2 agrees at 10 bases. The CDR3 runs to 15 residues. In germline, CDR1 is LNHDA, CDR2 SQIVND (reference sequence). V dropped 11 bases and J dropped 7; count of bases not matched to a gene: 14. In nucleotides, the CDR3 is TGTGCCTCTAAGAAGCGGGGGGGCGTAATGAATGAGCAGTTCTTC. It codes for CASKKRGGVMNEQFF.

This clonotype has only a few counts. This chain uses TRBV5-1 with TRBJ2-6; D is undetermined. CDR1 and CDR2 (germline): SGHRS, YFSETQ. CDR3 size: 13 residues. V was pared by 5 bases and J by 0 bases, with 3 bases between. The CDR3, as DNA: TGCGCCAGCAGTGACTCTGGGGCCAACGTCCTGACTTTC. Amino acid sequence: CASSDSGANVLTF.

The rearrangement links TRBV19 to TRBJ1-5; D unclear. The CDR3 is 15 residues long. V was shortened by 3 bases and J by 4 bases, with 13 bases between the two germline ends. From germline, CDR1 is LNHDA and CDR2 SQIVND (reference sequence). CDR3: CASSIGQAGNQPQHF. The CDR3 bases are TGTGCCAGTAGTATCGGCCAGGCCGGGAATCAGCCCCAGCATTTT. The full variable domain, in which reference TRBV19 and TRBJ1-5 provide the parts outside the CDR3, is DGGITQSPKYLFRKEGQNVTLSCEQNLNHDAMYWYRQDPGQGLRLIYYSQIVNDFQKGDIAEGYSVSREKKESFPLTVTSAQKNPTAFYLCASSIGQAGNQPQHFGDGTRLSIL.

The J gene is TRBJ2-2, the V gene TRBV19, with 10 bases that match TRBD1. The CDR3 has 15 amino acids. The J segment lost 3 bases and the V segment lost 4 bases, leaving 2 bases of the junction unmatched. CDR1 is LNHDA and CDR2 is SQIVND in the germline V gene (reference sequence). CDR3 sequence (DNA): TGTGCCAGTAGTAGGGACAGGGGAGACACCGGGGAGCTGTTTTTT. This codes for CASSRDRGDTGELFF.

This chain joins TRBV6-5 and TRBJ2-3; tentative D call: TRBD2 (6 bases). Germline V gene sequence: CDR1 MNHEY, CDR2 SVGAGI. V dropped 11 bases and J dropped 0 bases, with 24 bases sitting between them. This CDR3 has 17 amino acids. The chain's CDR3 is CASNLHGGGASTDTQYF. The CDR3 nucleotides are TGTGCCTCCAACCTTCACGGGGGAGGTGCTAGCACAGATACGCAGTATTTT.